The clone carrying this T cell receptor beta chain was seen only a few times. What it binds is unknown. This specimen comes from a study of CD8 T cells in ankylosing spondylitis. Broader study findings: According to the report, clones linked to the disease were significantly enriched in matched synovial fluid samples taken from ankylosing spondylitis patients. A TCR beta motif made of about 8 highly homologous variants seemed typical of ankylosing spondylitis blood.

For TCR beta, libraries came from quantitative 5'-RACE with molecular barcodes. TCRdb processed the 5' RACE reads anew with MiXCR; each CDR3 protein has one entry. The sample lists hundreds of thousands of distinct CDR3 sequences; roughly 20% were seen once. V trimming: 3 bases; J trimming: 5 bases; junction bases outside the gene matches: 8. Germline V gene sequence: CDR1 SGHTA, CDR2 FQGNSA. The CDR3 loop spans 15 amino acids. The V and J genes are TRBV7-2 and TRBJ2-7; TRBD2 aligns across 9 bases. The sequence was obtained from a female donor with ankylosing spondylitis or in good health (not recorded which). The sample consisted of blood, either unsorted or a sorted T cell fraction (not recorded which). The chain's CDR3 is CASSFSGRGSHEQYF. DNA of the CDR3: TGTGCCAGCAGCTTTAGCGGGAGAGGTTCCCACGAGCAGTACTTC.